This T cell receptor beta chain came from a study of cytomegalovirus exposure and HLA in healthy donors. Study-level background: It was reported in a later analysis that the roughly 120 validation repertoires used the same platform as the roughly 700 first-cohort repertoires. Study results and caveats: High specificity and sensitivity for cytomegalovirus status were reported for the classifier. Testing in vitro showed a few CMV-associated chains specific for CMV antigens.

Comment on this clone: As yet, its antigen is unknown.

TCRdb keeps only in-frame clones here, not all; method: immunoSEQ multiplex PCR. The data contain about 300,000 clones, around 87% of them seen just once; the ten biggest clones take up approximately 0.94%. CDR3 length: 16 amino acids. CDR1 SGHRS and CDR2 YFSETQ come from the germline V gene. Trimming removed 0 bases from V and 6 bases from J; junction bases left unmatched: 10. This sequence was found in a woman under 30 in good health and CMV-seronegative. This sequence joins TRBV5-1 and TRBJ1-2; 8 positions match TRBD1. Material for sequencing was PBMCs. The CDR3 bases are TGCGCCAGCAGCTTGGACTCCAGGGGGCCATTGAATGGCTACACCTTC. Protein: CASSLDSRGPLNGYTF.